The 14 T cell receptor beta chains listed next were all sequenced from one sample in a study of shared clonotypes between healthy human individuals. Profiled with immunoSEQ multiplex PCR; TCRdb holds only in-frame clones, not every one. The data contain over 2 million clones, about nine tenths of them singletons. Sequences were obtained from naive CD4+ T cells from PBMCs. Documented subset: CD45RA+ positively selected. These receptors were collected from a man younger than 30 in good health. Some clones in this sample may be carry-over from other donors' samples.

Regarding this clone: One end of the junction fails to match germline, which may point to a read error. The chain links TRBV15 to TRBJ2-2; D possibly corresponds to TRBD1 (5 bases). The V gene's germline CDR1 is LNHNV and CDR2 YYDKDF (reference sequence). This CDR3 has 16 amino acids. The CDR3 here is CATSRSKGLNSGELFF. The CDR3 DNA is TGTGCCACCAGCAGATCTAAGGGGCTAAACAGCGGGGAGCTGTTTTTT.

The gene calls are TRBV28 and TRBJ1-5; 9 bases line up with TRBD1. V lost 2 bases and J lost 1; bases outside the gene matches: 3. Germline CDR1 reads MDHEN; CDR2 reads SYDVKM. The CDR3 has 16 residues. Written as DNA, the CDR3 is TGTGCCAGCAGTTTACCGGACAGGGGAAGCAATCAGCCCCAGCATTTT. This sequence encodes CASSLPDRGSNQPQHF.

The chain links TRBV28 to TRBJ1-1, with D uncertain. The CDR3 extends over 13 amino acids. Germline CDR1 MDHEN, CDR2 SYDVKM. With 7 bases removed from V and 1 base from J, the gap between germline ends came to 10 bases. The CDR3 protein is CASTPAWNTEAFF. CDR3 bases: TGTGCCAGCACCCCCGCGTGGAACACTGAAGCTTTCTTT.

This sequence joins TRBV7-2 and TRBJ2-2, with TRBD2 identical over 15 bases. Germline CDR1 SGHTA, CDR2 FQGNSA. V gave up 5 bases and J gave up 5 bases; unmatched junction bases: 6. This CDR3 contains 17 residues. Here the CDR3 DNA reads TGTGCCAGCAGCCGGGGACTAGCGGGAGGAGGTACCGGGGAGCTGTTTTTT. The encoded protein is CASSRGLAGGGTGELFF.

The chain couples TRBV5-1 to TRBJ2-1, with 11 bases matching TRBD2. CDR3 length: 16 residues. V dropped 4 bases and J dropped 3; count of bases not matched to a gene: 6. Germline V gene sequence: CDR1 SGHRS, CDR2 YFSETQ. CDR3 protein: CASSGGTSGYYNEQFF. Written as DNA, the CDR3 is TGCGCCAGCAGCGGAGGGACTAGCGGCTACTACAATGAGCAGTTCTTC.

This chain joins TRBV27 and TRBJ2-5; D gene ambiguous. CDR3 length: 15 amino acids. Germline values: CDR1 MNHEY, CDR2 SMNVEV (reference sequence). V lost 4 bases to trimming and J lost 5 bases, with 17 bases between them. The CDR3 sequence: CASSSWANKIETQYF. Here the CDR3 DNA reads TGTGCCAGCAGTTCCTGGGCCAACAAGATCGAGACCCAGTACTTC.

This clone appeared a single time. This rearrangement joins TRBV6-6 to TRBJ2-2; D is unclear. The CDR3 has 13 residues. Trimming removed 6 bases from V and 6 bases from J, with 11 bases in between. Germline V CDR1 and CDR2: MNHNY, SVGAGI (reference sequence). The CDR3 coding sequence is TGTGCCAGCAGCCCCTCCCGCGCCGGGGAGCTGTTTTTT. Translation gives CASSPSRAGELFF.

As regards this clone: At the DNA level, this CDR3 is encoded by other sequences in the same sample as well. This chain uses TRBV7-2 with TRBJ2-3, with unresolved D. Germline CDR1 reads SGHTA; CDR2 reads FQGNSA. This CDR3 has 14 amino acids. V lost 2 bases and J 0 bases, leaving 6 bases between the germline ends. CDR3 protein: CASSLIPSTDTQYF. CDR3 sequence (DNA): TGTGCCAGCAGCTTAATCCCTAGCACAGATACGCAGTATTTT.

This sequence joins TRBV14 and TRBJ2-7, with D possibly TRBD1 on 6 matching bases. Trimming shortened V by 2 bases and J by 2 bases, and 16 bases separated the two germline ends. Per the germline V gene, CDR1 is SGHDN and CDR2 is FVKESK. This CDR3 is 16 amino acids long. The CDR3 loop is CASSQTLGQLPYEQYF. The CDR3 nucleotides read TGTGCCAGCAGCCAAACGCTCGGACAGCTACCCTACGAGCAGTACTTC.

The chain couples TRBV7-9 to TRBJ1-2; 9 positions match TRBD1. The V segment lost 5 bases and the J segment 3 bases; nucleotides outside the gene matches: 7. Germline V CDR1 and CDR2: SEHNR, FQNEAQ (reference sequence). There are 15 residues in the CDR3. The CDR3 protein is CASSPGQGFHYGYTF. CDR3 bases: TGTGCCAGCAGCCCGGGACAGGGCTTCCACTATGGCTACACCTTC.

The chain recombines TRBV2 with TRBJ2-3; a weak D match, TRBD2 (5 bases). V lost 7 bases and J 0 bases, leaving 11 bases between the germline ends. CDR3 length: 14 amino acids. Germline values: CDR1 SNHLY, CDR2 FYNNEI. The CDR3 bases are TGTGCCAGCATAGGCGGGCCAAGCACAGATACGCAGTATTTT. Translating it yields CASIGGPSTDTQYF.

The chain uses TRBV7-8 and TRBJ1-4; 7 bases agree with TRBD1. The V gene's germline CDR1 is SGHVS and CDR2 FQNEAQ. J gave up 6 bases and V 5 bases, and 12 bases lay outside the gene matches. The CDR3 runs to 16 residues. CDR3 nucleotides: TGTGCCAGCAGCCTAGAGGGGGCCGGCCGGGATGAAAAACTGTTTTTT. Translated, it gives CASSLEGAGRDEKLFF.

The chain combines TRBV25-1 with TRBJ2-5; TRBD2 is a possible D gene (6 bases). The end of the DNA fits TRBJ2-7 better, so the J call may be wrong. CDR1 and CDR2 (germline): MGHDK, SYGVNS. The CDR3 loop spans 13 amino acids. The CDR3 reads CASSESGEHEQYF. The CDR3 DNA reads TGTGCCAGCAGTGAATCGGGGGAACACGAGCAGTACTTC.

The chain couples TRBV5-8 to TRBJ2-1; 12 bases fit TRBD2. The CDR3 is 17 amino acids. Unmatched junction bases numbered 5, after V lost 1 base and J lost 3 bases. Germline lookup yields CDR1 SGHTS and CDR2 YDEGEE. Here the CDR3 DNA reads TGTGCCAGCAGCTTGACTAGCGGGAGGAACAACTACAATGAGCAGTTCTTC. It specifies CASSLTSGRNNYNEQFF.